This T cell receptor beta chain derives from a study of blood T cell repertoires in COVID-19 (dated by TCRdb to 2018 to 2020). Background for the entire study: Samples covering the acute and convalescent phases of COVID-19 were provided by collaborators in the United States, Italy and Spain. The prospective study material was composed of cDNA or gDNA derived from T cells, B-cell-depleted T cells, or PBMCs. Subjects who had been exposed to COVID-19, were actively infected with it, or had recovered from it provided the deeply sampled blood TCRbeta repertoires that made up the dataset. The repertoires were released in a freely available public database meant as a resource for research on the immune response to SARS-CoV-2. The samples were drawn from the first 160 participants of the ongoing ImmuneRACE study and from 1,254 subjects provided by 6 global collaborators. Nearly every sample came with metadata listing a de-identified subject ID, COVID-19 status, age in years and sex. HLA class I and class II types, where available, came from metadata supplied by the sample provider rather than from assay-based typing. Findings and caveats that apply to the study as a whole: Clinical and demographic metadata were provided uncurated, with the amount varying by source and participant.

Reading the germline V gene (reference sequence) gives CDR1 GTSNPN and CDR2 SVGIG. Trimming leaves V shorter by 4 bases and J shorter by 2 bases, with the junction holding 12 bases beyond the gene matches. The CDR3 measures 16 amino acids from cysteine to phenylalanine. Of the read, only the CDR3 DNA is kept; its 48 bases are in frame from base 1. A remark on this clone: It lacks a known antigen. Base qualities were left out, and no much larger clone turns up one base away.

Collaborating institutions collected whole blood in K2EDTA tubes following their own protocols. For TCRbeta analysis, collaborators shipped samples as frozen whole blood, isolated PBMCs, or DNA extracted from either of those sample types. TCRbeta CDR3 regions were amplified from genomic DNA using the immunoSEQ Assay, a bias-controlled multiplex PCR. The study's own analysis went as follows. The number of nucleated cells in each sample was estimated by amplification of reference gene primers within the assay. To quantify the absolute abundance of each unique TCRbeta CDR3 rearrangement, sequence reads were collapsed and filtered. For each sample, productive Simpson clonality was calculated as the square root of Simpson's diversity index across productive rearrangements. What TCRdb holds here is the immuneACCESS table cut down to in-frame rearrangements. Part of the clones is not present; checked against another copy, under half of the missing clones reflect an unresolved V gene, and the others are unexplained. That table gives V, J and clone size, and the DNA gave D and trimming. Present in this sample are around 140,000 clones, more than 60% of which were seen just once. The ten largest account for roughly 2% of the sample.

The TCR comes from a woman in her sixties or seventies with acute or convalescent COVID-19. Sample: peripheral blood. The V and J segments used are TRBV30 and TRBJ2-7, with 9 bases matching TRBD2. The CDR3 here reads CAWTPLEAGGPYEQYF. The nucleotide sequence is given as TGTGCCTGGACCCCCCTCGAGGCGGGAGGGCCCTACGAGCAGTACTTC.